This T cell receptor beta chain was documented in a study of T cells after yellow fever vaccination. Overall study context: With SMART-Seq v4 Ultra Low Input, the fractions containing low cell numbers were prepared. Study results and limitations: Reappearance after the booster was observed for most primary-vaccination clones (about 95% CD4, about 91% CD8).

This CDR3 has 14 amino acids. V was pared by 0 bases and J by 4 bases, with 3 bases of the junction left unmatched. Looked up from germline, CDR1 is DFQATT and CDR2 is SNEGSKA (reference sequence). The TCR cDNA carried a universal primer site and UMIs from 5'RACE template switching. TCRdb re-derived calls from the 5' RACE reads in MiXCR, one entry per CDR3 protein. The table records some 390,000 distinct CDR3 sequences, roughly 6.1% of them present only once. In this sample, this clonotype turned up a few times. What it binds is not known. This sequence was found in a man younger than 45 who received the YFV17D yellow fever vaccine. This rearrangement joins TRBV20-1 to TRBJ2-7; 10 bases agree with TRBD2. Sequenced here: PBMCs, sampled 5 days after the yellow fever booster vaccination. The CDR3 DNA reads TGCAGTGCTAGAGATCAGACTAGCGGGTACGAGCAGTACTTC. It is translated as CSARDQTSGYEQYF.